The TCR beta chain described here comes from a study of T cell changes during pregnancy in multiple sclerosis. CDR3 length: 12 amino acids. Trimming removed 2 bases at V and 7 bases at J, with 9 bases between. Germline CDR1 and CDR2: SEHNR and FQNEAQ (reference sequence). The data were produced by immunoSEQ multiplex PCR, yet TCRdb's version contains in-frame clones alone and is incomplete. The data contain just under 45,000 clones, around 90% of them seen just once; the ten biggest clones take up approximately 0.67%. This receptor was taken from a female donor with multiple sclerosis, enrolled in a pregnancy study. Here the sequenced sample was CD4+ T cells from peripheral blood mononuclear cells, taken in the first trimester of pregnancy. This chain uses TRBV7-9 with TRBJ2-7, with no clear D. Written as DNA, the CDR3 is TGTGCCAGCAGCTTAAGCTACTTAGAGCAGTACTTC. Translated: CASSLSYLEQYF. Variable domain in full (rest from reference TRBV7-9 and TRBJ2-7): DTGVSQNPRHKITKRGQNVTFRCDPISEHNRLYWYRQTLGQGPEFLTYFQNEAQLEKSRLLSDRFSAERPKGSFSTLEIQRTEQGDSAMYLCASSLSYLEQYFGPGTRLTVT.